This TCR beta chain was identified in a study of shared clonotypes between healthy human individuals. The ends were cut back, 5 bases at V and 6 bases at J, with 17 bases in the middle. Germline V lookup: CDR1 MNHEY, CDR2 SMNVEV (reference sequence). CDR3 length: 16 amino acids. This clone was seen just once. Its antigen remains unknown. Sequencing was at deep level. Produced via immunoSEQ multiplex PCR; TCRdb's table is partial and in-frame only. This table has about a million clones, approximately 76% appearing once. The study, taken as a whole, reports: Rarefaction curves obtained for sorted subsets showed sequencing incomplete despite large depth.

The receptor was isolated from a man between 18 and 29 years old in good health. The chain employs TRBV27 and TRBJ1-6, with a weak D call TRBD1 (6 bases). The sample consisted of memory CD4+ T cells sorted from blood. This sample's subset: CD45RA-negative fraction. The CDR3: CASSPQGQKGNSPLHF. The CDR3 bases are TGTGCCAGCAGTCCCCAGGGACAAAAGGGTAATTCACCCCTCCACTTT.